The clone carrying this T cell receptor beta chain was recorded a few times. What it binds is not known. CDR1 is MNHEY and CDR2 is SVGAGI in the germline V gene. This CDR3 spans 14 amino acids. V gave up 7 bases and J gave up 8 bases, with 18 bases separating them. The beta constant-region primer was an equimolar mix of two oligonucleotides covering TRBC1 and TRBC2. Ligated cDNA was amplified by four rounds of PCR with nested alpha and beta constant-region primers and SP2. TCRdb processed the UMI-ligation and nested PCR reads anew with MiXCR; each CDR3 protein has one entry. The profile shows under 150,000 distinct CDR3 sequences, approximately 18% of them singletons. The record originates from a study of naive and memory T cell subsets. Study-wide results and limits: Naive repertoires, especially CD8, held a few larger clonotypes, possibly memory cells re-expressing CD45RA.

This TCR derives from a human donor in good health. The chain links TRBV6-5 to TRBJ2-1; D could derive from TRBD1 or TRBD2 (5 bases each). The sequenced sample consisted of naive CD8+ T cells from blood. The CDR3 DNA reads as TGTGCCAGCACCAGCCTGGGACGAGAGCATGAGCAGTTCTTC. Translating it yields CASTSLGREHEQFF.